The subject of this entry is one T cell receptor beta chain. Its antigen is not yet known. No base quality information exists; no much larger clone differs at one position. The record originates from a study of blood T cells in healthy people across ages (dated by TCRdb to between 2015 and 2017). Background on the whole study: In model experiments, template switching captured about one uniquely barcoded TCR beta cDNA molecule for every two T cells. To track age-related changes in TCR beta repertoire diversity, the study relied on deep sequencing normalized with unique cDNA molecular identifiers. The donors were split into four age groups: young (average 16 years), middle-aged (roughly 39), aged (more than 60) and long-lived (roughly 77). Donors of different ages were randomly distributed across sequencing lanes to avoid experimental bias. Two additional independent replicas of 1 million unique cDNA reads from the same blood draw were analyzed for two donors (one aged 18 to 29 and one aged 80 or older). Overall results and qualifications from the work: Because profiling used bulk unsorted PBMCs, naive and antigen-experienced compartments could not be compared conclusively. Observed TCR beta diversity per million T cells fell roughly linearly with age, and a significant reduction was already apparent by age approximately 40. Estimates of total diversity from one million sequenced T cells were regarded as lower bounds and underestimates. The long-lived group showed more naive CD4+ T cells, fewer expanded clones and increased TCR diversity than the aged group, suggesting age selection. Donor CMV infection status was unknown, potentially confounding age-related changes in expanded clonotypes. There was a strong correlation between observed TCR beta diversity and the percentage of naive T cells measured by flow cytometry.

Library preparation employed 5' RACE. For sequencing, an Illumina HiSeq 2500 was employed. A second PCR of about 6 to 11 cycles was performed with a sample-barcoded 5' primer and a J-beta primer mix. Each TCR beta cDNA molecule received a unique molecular identifier from a template-switch 5' adaptor carrying 12 random nucleotides. Each sample yielded at least 2.5 million CDR3-containing paired-end reads. All of the RNA was converted into first-strand cDNA using the Mint cDNA synthesis kit, with a TRBC-specific oligonucleotide serving as the primer. Following uracil-DNA glycosylase treatment, all cDNA underwent a first 18-cycle PCR with the universal primers M1SS and BC2_uni_R. The study's processing was this. For normalization, 1 million high-quality reads were randomly selected from each sample, with every read carrying a distinct molecular identifier. Instead of being binned into consensus sequences, reads with shared molecular identifiers were discarded. CDR3 identification, clonotype clustering and error correction used MiTCR with a Q25 quality threshold and the strictest error-elimination algorithm. A nonparametric unseen species model with Euler transformation was used to estimate a lower bound on total TCR beta diversity. Through fastp at Q25 and MiXCR, TCRdb rebuilt clones from the public reads, retaining in-frame beta chains. Entries that share a CDR3 protein sequence are merged under the most common genes and DNA. TCRdb's processing, not the authors', yielded these V and J calls. Present in this sample are hundreds of thousands of distinct CDR3 sequences, roughly 44% of which were seen just once. Of the sample, roughly 18% is held by the ten largest clones.

Donors were 39 systemically healthy Caucasian individuals from Russia aged roughly 6 to 100 years. Each donor gave 8 to 10 milliliters of peripheral blood, drawn into EDTA-treated Vacutainer tubes. Ficoll-Paque density-gradient centrifugation was used to isolate PBMCs, with at least 7 million per sample. Trizol reagent was used to extract total RNA from PBMCs, with at least 6 micrograms per sample. For every donor, flow cytometry on a PBMC aliquot measured the percentage of naive CD45RAhigh/CD27high T cells. CDR1 and CDR2 are drawn from the germline V gene: MDHEN, SYDVKM. The junction carries 16 bases between V and J, which are trimmed by 8 bases and 2 bases respectively. Spanning cysteine to phenylalanine, the CDR3 consists of 14 amino acids. Only the CDR3 DNA is retained, 42 bases long and in frame from the first base.

Sequenced: blood. Here the chain combines TRBV28 and TRBJ2-7; the D gene is possibly TRBD1, with 5 bases matching. This clonotype was obtained from a man in his 60s in good health. Here the CDR3 is given as CASFTGSRTYEQYF. The nucleotide sequence is TGTGCCAGCTTTACAGGTTCGCGAACCTACGAGCAGTACTTC.